These 3 T cell receptor beta chains were sequenced from one sample in a study of tumor and adjacent non-tumor tissue in lung cancer. Three rounds of nested PCR, following a modified ARM-PCR protocol, produced the TCRbeta library. In TCRdb, the multiplex PCR reads were re-called with MiXCR into one record per CDR3 protein. The sample consists of 100,000 to 120,000 distinct CDR3 sequences, about 87% of them appearing once. The template was RNA from unsorted bulk tissue. The sequencing input was lung tumor tissue. All receptors come from a man between 65 and 80 years old with non-small cell lung cancer.

About this clonotype itself: Germline and junction disagree at one end, which may indicate a read error. The chain has TRBV13 and TRBJ2-2, with TRBD2 as a possible D gene (6 bases). The CDR3 consists of 15 residues. From germline, CDR1 is PRHDT and CDR2 FYEKMQ (reference sequence). CDR3 residues: CASRFWGGNTGKLFF. CDR3 coding DNA: TGTGCCAGCAGGTTTTGGGGAGGTAACACCGGGAAGCTGTTTTTT.

A note on this clonotype: Germline and junction disagree at one end, which may indicate a read error. CDR3 bases: TGCGCCAGCATCCCAATATACAGTGGGAACATTGAAGCTTTCTTT. This encodes CASIPIYSGNIEAFF. V usage is TRBV4-3 and J usage is TRBJ1-1; no clear D gene. Germline lookup yields CDR1 LGHNA and CDR2 YSLEER. This CDR3 has 15 amino acids.

Comments on this clonotype: Compared with germline, one end of the junction differs, possibly owing to a read error. V gene TRBV6-5 combines with J gene TRBJ2-1, with D uncertain. This CDR3 has 16 residues. Germline assignment: CDR1 MNHEY and CDR2 SVGAGI. The CDR3 is CPSSSPGPRSYNEQFF. CDR3 coding DNA: TGTCCCAGTAGCTCTCCCGGGCCACGCTCCTACAATGAGCAATTCTTC.